This is a list of T cell receptor beta chains from one sample in a study of brain T cells in children with intractable seizures. TCRdb's table, derived via immunoSEQ multiplex PCR, lists solely in-frame clones and lacks some. Here the sample spans roughly 110,000 clones, approximately 94% being singletons. Sequencing used peripheral blood, obtained at surgery. Receptor source: a boy in the first two years of life with hemimegalencephaly and intractable seizures. Each CDR3 is given with its conserved first and last residue. A D gene is named only where the DNA matches it firmly. Some rows mark clone size as missing; the rest say once, few, many or name a class of expanded clone.

>TRBJ2-5|.|TRBV6-5|.
TGTGCCAGCACCAGGGGGGGTACCCAGTACTTC
CASTRGGTQYF
>TRBJ2-2|.|TRBV19|.
TGTGCCAGTAGTGGTCAAGCGTCTGAGCGGGCTTACACCGGGGAGCTGTTTTTT
CASSGQASERAYTGELFF
>TRBJ2-1|.|TRBV7-6|TRBD2
TGTGCCAGCAGCTGGACTAGCGGGGGAGAGCAGTTCTTC
CASSWTSGGEQFF
>TRBJ1-3|.|TRBV6-4|.
TGTGCCAGCAGTGACTCTTTTTTCCGCTCTGGAAACACCATATATTTT
CASSDSFFRSGNTIYF
>TRBJ1-5|.|TRBV5-1|.
TGCGCCAGCAGCTTGGAGGGGGGTCAGCCCCAGCATTTT
CASSLEGGQPQHF
>TRBJ2-3|once|TRBV24-1|.
TGTGCCACCAGTGACCCCGAGGGCCTCGCCGCGGATACGCAGTATTTT
CATSDPEGLAADTQYF
>TRBJ1-5|.|TRBV21-1|.
TGTGCCAGCAGCAAAGGCAGGGCTAGCAATCAGCCCCAGCATTTT
CASSKGRASNQPQHF
>TRBJ1-1|.|TRBV28|.
TGTGCCACTACGACAGATGATACTGAAGCTTTCTTT
CATTTDDTEAFF
>TRBJ1-2|.|TRBV7-2|.
TGTGCCAGCAGCGTCCTTCGCCGGGGGGGCTACACCTTC
CASSVLRRGGYTF
>TRBJ2-1|.|TRBV7-9|.
TGTGCCAGCAGCGCGGGACTCCCGGGATTGAGTGAGCAGTTCTTC
CASSAGLPGLSEQFF
>TRBJ1-1|.|TRBV5-5|.
TGTGCCAGCAGCTTGTTTTTGGGGAACACTGAAGCTTTCTTT
CASSLFLGNTEAFF
>TRBJ2-7|.|TRBV4-1|.
TGCGCCAGCAGCCAAGCTACAGACTACTACGAGCAGTACTTC
CASSQATDYYEQYF
>TRBJ2-4|.|TRBV7-9|TRBD2
TGTGCCAGCAGCTTATTGGCTAGCGGGAGCTCCCTTCGAGGGAACATTCAGTACTTC
CASSLLASGSSLRGNIQYF
>TRBJ2-6|once|TRBV4-2|.
TGTGCCAGCAGCCAGGGGGGCCTGGACTACTACCACTCTGGGGCCAACGTCCTGACTTTC
CASSQGGLDYYHSGANVLTF
>TRBJ2-1|.|TRBV4-3|.
TGCGCCAGCAGCCCGACAGGCAATGAGCAGTTCTTC
CASSPTGNEQFF
>TRBJ1-6|.|TRBV5-4|.
TGTGCCAGCAGCGTTGACAGTGGTAATTCACCCCTCCACTTT
CASSVDSGNSPLHF
>TRBJ1-2|.|TRBV2|TRBD1
TGTGCCAGCGGACAGGGACTCTCATCAGCTCCTAACTATGGCTACACCTTC
CASGQGLSSAPNYGYTF
>TRBJ2-1|.|TRBV12-3/TRBV12-4|.
TGTGCCAGCAGCCCTCCTAGCAATGAGCAGTTCTTC
CASSPPSNEQFF
>TRBJ2-2|.|TRBV24-1|.
TGTGCCACCAGTGATTTGCCCCCGAACACCGGGGAGCTGTTTTTT
CATSDLPPNTGELFF
>TRBJ2-1|once|TRBV14|.
TGTGCCAGCAGCCGAGGGATAAGCTCCTACAATGAGCAGTTCTTC
CASSRGISSYNEQFF
>TRBJ1-4|.|TRBV5-4|.
TGTGCCAGCAGCTTGGGAAGGGGCCCTAATGAAAAACTGTTTTTT
CASSLGRGPNEKLFF
>TRBJ2-1|.|TRBV6-4|.
TGTGCCAGCAGTGCAACGTGGTCCTACAATGAGCAGTTCTTC
CASSATWSYNEQFF
>TRBJ2-1|.|TRBV9|TRBD2
TGTGCCAGCAGCGAACGACTAGCCCATAGCTCCTACAATGAGCAGTTCTTC
CASSERLAHSSYNEQFF
>TRBJ2-7|.|TRBV19|TRBD1
TGTGCCAGTAGTACGGCCCGCCGGGACAGACCCTACGAGCAGTACTTC
CASSTARRDRPYEQYF
>TRBJ2-2|.|TRBV13|.
TGTGCCAGCAGCTTAGGGGGACTCTCCAACACCGGGGAGCTGTTTTTT
CASSLGGLSNTGELFF
>TRBJ2-5|.|TRBV6-5|.
TGTGCCAGCAGTTACTCTCTTGCTAGCGAGACCCAGTACTTC
CASSYSLASETQYF
>TRBJ1-6|once|TRBV30|.
TGTGCCTGGAGTGTAATTGTGAGGGAGGATCTAAATTCACCCCTCCACTTT
CAWSVIVREDLNSPLHF
>TRBJ1-2|.|TRBV28|TRBD1
TGTGCCAGCATCGTTCCCGGGACAGGGAATGGCTACACCTTC
CASIVPGTGNGYTF
>TRBJ2-7|.|TRBV28|.
TGTGCCAGCAGACCAACCAAAGCATGGACGGGTTTCTACGAGCAGTACTTC
CASRPTKAWTGFYEQYF
>TRBJ1-1|.|TRBV24-1|.
TGTGCCACCAGTCCGGGACCGAGCCTTGAAGCTTTCTTT
CATSPGPSLEAFF
>TRBJ2-3|.|TRBV27|TRBD2
TGTGCCAGCAGTCCCCCGGGACTAGCGGGCACAGATACGCAGTATTTT
CASSPPGLAGTDTQYF
>TRBJ2-7|.|TRBV28|.
TGTGCCAGCACCCTGTGGGGAGGCGAGCAGTACTTC
CASTLWGGEQYF
>TRBJ2-2|once|TRBV6-1|.
TGTGCCAGCAGTGAAGCAGGGGGGACCTTCACCGGGGAGCTGTTTTTT
CASSEAGGTFTGELFF
>TRBJ2-5|.|TRBV30|.
TGTGCCTGGAGTCTAGACATGAAGACCCAGTACTTC
CAWSLDMKTQYF
>TRBJ1-2|once|TRBV10-3|.
TGTGCCATCAGCTCAGACGGCTATGGCTACACCTTC
CAISSDGYGYTF
>TRBJ1-1|.|TRBV28|.
TGTGCCAGCAGTTTGGAGTTTCAAGCTTTCTTT
CASSLEFQAFF
>TRBJ2-1|.|TRBV28|.
TGTGCCAGCAGTGACCTCACTCGACGGACCAATGAGCAGTTCTTC
CASSDLTRRTNEQFF
>TRBJ2-3|.|TRBV18|.
TGTGCCAGCTCACCGTATTTAGCGGAAAGCACAGATACGCAGTATTTT
CASSPYLAESTDTQYF